This T cell receptor (beta chain) is from a study of cytomegalovirus exposure and HLA in healthy donors. Regarding the study as a whole: Roughly uniform sequencing depth across donors was assumed, possibly incorrectly. Rarity held for most TCR sequences, but there were some public TCRs that occurred in many donors. It was reported in a later analysis that an Asian-associated ancestry cluster showed fewer N-insertions than the roughly 670-donor mean.

A multiplex PCR was run with 60 Vbeta primers and 13 Jbeta primers. Generated by immunoSEQ multiplex PCR, the TCRdb table keeps only in-frame clones and is missing some. This table holds just over 150,000 clones, 84% found once. V shed 4 bases and J 6 bases; nucleotides not matched to a gene: 9. This CDR3 spans 14 amino acids. In germline, CDR1 is SGHKS, CDR2 YYEKEE (reference sequence). About this clone itself: Its antigen remains unknown.

The gene calls are TRBV5-5 and TRBJ1-1, with 7 bases that match TRBD1. The material sequenced was PBMCs. This sequence originates from a man in his late teens or twenties in good health and CMV-seronegative. CDR3 amino acids: CASSKTTGYPEAFF. In nucleotides, the CDR3 is TGTGCCAGCAGCAAAACGACAGGGTACCCTGAAGCTTTCTTT.